The T cell receptor (beta chain) under discussion was sequenced for a study of shared T cell receptors in the human thymus. Using immunoSEQ multiplex PCR, the repertoire was profiled, and TCRdb retains in-frame clones only, with some absent. The sample lists some 720,000 clones, 85% to 90% seen once, with about 0.01% in the top ten. V shed 0 bases and J 4 bases; nucleotides not matched to a gene: 8. The CDR3 totals 17 residues. Germline V gene data show CDR1 as ENHRY and CDR2 as SYGVKD. The same sample was also studied in work on human thymus T cells. In that study: Donation was from healthy Finnish infants who were having corrective surgery that addressed congenital heart defects. Resections from corrective heart surgery provided thymus tissue. Thymic and blood repertoires showed apparently biased V and J gene usage.

This TCR came from a boy under two years old with a congenital heart defect. The source material was thymocytes. This rearrangement joins TRBV10-3 to TRBJ2-7, with 11 bases that match TRBD2. The CDR3 loop is CAISESSLAGGLYEQYF. As DNA, the CDR3 is TGTGCCATCAGTGAGTCAAGCCTAGCGGGAGGCCTTTACGAGCAGTACTTC.